These 10 T cell receptor beta chains came from one sample sequenced in a study of T-cell memory formation after mild COVID-19 (dated by TCRdb to 2020 to 2023). The library came from 5' RACE. TCRdb names Illumina NovaSeq 6000 as the instrument used. Clones were called with MiXCR by TCRdb after fastp trimmed the public reads at Q25, and only in-frame beta chains were retained. Each entry is one CDR3 protein sequence, shown with its most common DNA and genes. The sample table holds just under 5,000 distinct CDR3 sequences, of which less than 30% were seen once. Jointly, the top ten make up 2.2% of the sample. The sequencing input was PBMCs or a T cell subset sorted from them (not recorded which). Every receptor here comes from an adult who had mild COVID-19 (a few samples of this study predate the infection). The sample titles of this study are shuffled in the database, so cell type and time point are left out.

By proportion, this clonotype is medium-sized (0.01 to 0.1%). This rearrangement joins TRBV3-1 to TRBJ1-2, with a weak D call TRBD1 (5 bases). With 1 base removed from V and 3 bases from J, the gap between germline ends came to 12 bases. This CDR3 is built from 15 residues. Germline V gene lookup returns CDR1 LGHDT and CDR2 YNNKEL (reference sequence). CDR3 residues: CASSQGRQRYYGYTF. CDR3 coding DNA: TGTGCCAGCAGCCAAGGCCGACAGAGATACTATGGCTACACCTTC.

By share, this clonotype counts as medium-sized. The chain has TRBV9 and TRBJ1-1; D is possibly TRBD1 (6 bases). Trimming removed 4 bases from V and 1 base from J, with 14 bases in between. Per germline, CDR1 SGDLS and CDR2 YYNGEE. The CDR3 spans 15 residues. The CDR3 loop is CASSPQIQGNTEAFF. The CDR3 DNA reads as TGTGCCAGCAGCCCGCAAATACAGGGGAACACTGAAGCTTTCTTT.

By share, this clonotype counts as medium-sized. This CDR3 is CASRKPQGTQYF. The CDR3 nucleotides are TGTGCCAGCAGAAAGCCCCAGGGTACGCAGTATTTT. The genes are TRBV12-3 or TRBV12-4 and TRBJ2-3; a weak D match, TRBD1 (5 bases). V lost 6 bases, J lost 8 bases, and 12 bases lay in between. The length of the CDR3 is 12 residues.

The chain carries TRBV4-3 and TRBJ1-6; D ambiguous. CDR1 is LGHNA, CDR2 YSLEER, per germline. Trimming took 0 bases from V and 13 from J, leaving 16 bases between them. The length of the CDR3 is 15 residues. Here the CDR3 reads CASSQDNVVIRPLHF. In DNA form, the CDR3 reads TGCGCCAGCAGCCAAGATAATGTCGTTATCCGGCCCCTCCACTTT.

Relative to its sample, this clonotype is medium-sized (0.01 to 0.1%). The rearrangement joins TRBV7-9 to TRBJ1-2; no definite D call. Trimming shortened V by 0 bases and J by 4 bases, and 18 bases separated the two germline ends. The CDR3 spans 17 residues. The germline V gene encodes CDR1 SEHNR and CDR2 FQNEAQ (reference sequence). CDR3 loop: CASSLARVILSSYGYTF. Written as DNA, the CDR3 is TGTGCCAGCAGCTTAGCGCGAGTAATTCTAAGTTCCTATGGCTACACCTTC.

This chain uses TRBV6-1 with TRBJ2-4; tentatively, D is TRBD1 (5 bases). The CDR3 has 15 residues. Germline lookup yields CDR1 MNHNS and CDR2 SASEGT. Trimming took 2 bases from V and 4 from J, leaving 12 bases between them. The CDR3 loop reads CASSEWSKGKNIQYF. CDR3 DNA: TGTGCCAGCAGTGAATGGAGTAAGGGGAAAAACATTCAGTACTTC.

Concerning this clonotype: The germline gene is not matched at one end of the junction; a read error may be the cause. The chain uses TRBV7-7 and TRBJ2-7; 7 nucleotides align to TRBD1. The DNA end is a closer match to TRBJ1-2, so the J assignment may be wrong. The CDR3 contains 17 residues. Germline V gene lookup returns CDR1 SSHAT and CDR2 FNYEAQ (reference sequence). CDR3 coding DNA: TGTGCTAGCAGCTTAGCCGTTCCCCGGGACAGCTACTATGGCTACACCTTC. Translated: CASSLAVPRDSYYGYTF.

This chain joins TRBV29-1 and TRBJ2-1; 13 positions agree with TRBD2. Germline V gives CDR1 SQVTM, CDR2 ANQGSEA. V shed 6 bases and J 8 bases; nucleotides not matched to a gene: 7. CDR3 size: 14 residues. This chain's CDR3 is CSVKWGLAGYEQFF. The DNA of the CDR3 is TGCAGCGTCAAGTGGGGACTAGCGGGGTATGAGCAGTTCTTC.

By proportion, this clonotype is medium-sized. The chain carries TRBV29-1 and TRBJ1-6, with 7 bases fitting TRBD1. CDR1 is SQVTM and CDR2 is ANQGSEA in the germline V gene. Trimming removed 3 bases from V and 7 bases from J; junction bases left unmatched: 3. This CDR3 comprises 13 residues. CDR3 region: CSVETGSNSPLHF. The CDR3 DNA sequence: TGCAGCGTTGAGACAGGGAGCAATTCACCCCTCCACTTT.

This clonotype is classed as medium-sized (0.01 to 0.1%). The chain couples TRBV7-2 to TRBJ1-5; TRBD1 might be the D (6 bases). Germline CDR1 and CDR2: SGHTA and FQGNSA. The germline V and J ends were trimmed by 5 bases and 7 bases, with 9 bases remaining between them. The CDR3 is 12 amino acids. The CDR3 here is CASSLRGQPQHF. CDR3 sequence (DNA): TGTGCCAGCAGCCTCAGGGGCCAGCCCCAGCATTTT.